This TCR beta chain was sequenced for a study of molecular identifiers for immune sequencing clone quantification. TCRdb redid the calling of the PCR reads with MiXCR, one entry per CDR3 protein. The table records some 680,000 distinct CDR3 sequences, about 25% of them present only once. Unmatched junction bases numbered 13, after V lost 3 bases and J lost 6 bases. The CDR3 has 16 residues. CDR1 is SGHRS, CDR2 YFSETQ, per germline. This clonotype was picked up a small number of times. The specimen was naive CD8+ T cells from blood, with Jurkat cell RNA spiked in. Subset specified: FACS-sorted CD8+CD4-CCR7+CD45RA+ naive T cells. The receptor comes from a human donor in good health. Some libraries in this study had Jurkat cell RNA spiked in. This chain links TRBV5-1 with TRBJ2-7; 9 nucleotides line up with TRBD1. The CDR3 DNA follows: TGCGCCAGCAGCTACCCTGAACAGGGGGCGCGGCTCGAGCAGTACTTC. Its protein is CASSYPEQGARLEQYF.